Below are 5 T cell receptor beta chains sequenced from a single sample in a study of blood T cell repertoires in COVID-19. The protocol was immunoSEQ multiplex PCR, while the TCRdb copy is restricted to in-frame clones and leaves out a portion. This table holds 60,000 to 95,000 clones, roughly 90% found once. The sample comprised peripheral blood. Every receptor here comes from a woman older than 75 with active or convalescent COVID-19.

This sequence joins TRBV6-5 and TRBJ1-1; the match to TRBD1 covers 8 bases. With V trimmed by 7 bases and J by 0 bases, 4 bases remained unmatched. The CDR3 runs to 14 residues. Germline CDR1 is MNHEY and CDR2 is SVGAGI. The CDR3 loop reads CASTRTGLNTEAFF. The CDR3 nucleotides are TGTGCCAGCACTCGGACAGGGCTGAACACTGAAGCTTTCTTT.

The rearrangement joins TRBV18 to TRBJ1-1, with a weak D call TRBD1 (5 bases). Germline CDR1 KGHSH, CDR2 LQKENI. V shed 3 bases and J shed 0 bases, with 11 bases lying between them. CDR3 size: 15 residues. CDR3 in DNA: TGTGCCAGCTCACCGGGGCTCTTCTTGAACACTGAAGCTTTCTTT. This encodes CASSPGLFLNTEAFF.

About this clone: One end of the junction is discordant with germline, which a read error may explain. This chain connects TRBV6-1 to TRBJ1-4, with 9 positions matching TRBD1. The CDR3 length is 15 residues. Germline V lookup: CDR1 MNHNS, CDR2 SASEGT. Here the CDR3 DNA reads TGTGCCAGCAATGAACGACAGGGGGCTAATGAAAAACTGTTTTTT. As protein: CASNERQGANEKLFF.

The V and J genes are TRBV9 and TRBJ2-3; tentatively, D is TRBD2 (6 bases). CDR3 length: 15 amino acids. V dropped 0 bases and J dropped 1 base, with 9 bases sitting between them. The germline V gene encodes CDR1 SGDLS and CDR2 YYNGEE. The CDR3 region has the DNA TGTGCCAGCAGCGTAGAAAAGCGGGGCACAGATACGCAGTATTTT. Protein sequence: CASSVEKRGTDTQYF.

This chain uses TRBV28 with TRBJ1-3, with D possibly being TRBD1 (6 bases). CDR3 length equals 15 residues. Trimming shortened V by 7 bases and J by 4 bases, and 17 bases separated the two germline ends. Germline V lookup: CDR1 MDHEN, CDR2 SYDVKM. The CDR3 sequence is CASTHPQGSGNTIYF. In DNA form, the CDR3 reads TGTGCCAGCACTCACCCCCAGGGGTCGGGAAACACCATATATTTT.